A selection of T cell receptor beta chains follows, all from one sample in a study of Ad26.COV2.S vaccination and SARS-CoV-2 variants. Some clones are missing from TCRdb's copy, which holds only in-frame ones; the method was immunoSEQ multiplex PCR. The sample contains roughly 400,000 clones, 80% to 95% of which appear only once. The specimen comprised peripheral blood, sampled in a trial of Ad26.COV2.S vaccine versus placebo. The receptors shown here come from a person aged 18-65 years who received the Ad26.COV2.S COVID-19 vaccine or a placebo. CDR3s include the opening cysteine and the closing phenylalanine or tryptophan. The D gene is left open where the match is weak. Clone size is given for some rows only: seen once, a few or many times, or a class if the clone is expanded.

j_call: TRBJ1-4; v_call: TRBV19; clone_size: .; d_call: .; cdr3_nt: TGTGCCAGTAGGGGTGAAAAACTGTTTTTT; cdr3_aa: CASRGEKLFF
j_call: TRBJ2-1; v_call: TRBV9; clone_size: .; d_call: TRBD1; cdr3_nt: TGTGCCAGCAGCGTAGGGACAGGGATCAATGAGCAGTTCTTC; cdr3_aa: CASSVGTGINEQFF
j_call: TRBJ1-4; v_call: TRBV6-5; clone_size: .; d_call: .; cdr3_nt: TGTGCCAGCAGTTACGGGGTAGGGGAGGAAAAACTGTTTTTT; cdr3_aa: CASSYGVGEEKLFF
j_call: TRBJ1-1; v_call: TRBV2; clone_size: .; d_call: TRBD1; cdr3_nt: TGTGCCAGCAGTGCGCGCTCAGGGGGCGCTGGGAAGGAAGCTTTCTTT; cdr3_aa: CASSARSGGAGKEAFF
j_call: TRBJ2-7; v_call: TRBV19; clone_size: .; d_call: .; cdr3_nt: TGTGCCAGTAGTAAGAAGGCGGGAACCTACGAGCAGTACTTC; cdr3_aa: CASSKKAGTYEQYF
j_call: TRBJ1-6; v_call: TRBV27; clone_size: .; d_call: TRBD1; cdr3_nt: TGTGCCAGCAGTTTTCTGGGACAGGGATTCTCACCCCTCCACTTT; cdr3_aa: CASSFLGQGFSPLHF
j_call: TRBJ2-1; v_call: TRBV6-1; clone_size: .; d_call: .; cdr3_nt: TGTGCCAGCAGTGAAGGGAAAGCCAGCTCCTACAATGAGCAGTTCTTC; cdr3_aa: CASSEGKASSYNEQFF
j_call: TRBJ1-5; v_call: TRBV28; clone_size: few; d_call: .; cdr3_nt: TGTGCCAGCAGTTTTTTGACGGATAGCAATCAGCCCCAGCATTTT; cdr3_aa: CASSFLTDSNQPQHF
j_call: TRBJ1-4; v_call: TRBV4-2; clone_size: .; d_call: TRBD1; cdr3_nt: TGTGCCAGCAGCCAAGAGCAGGGGGCTAATGAAAAACTGTTTTTT; cdr3_aa: CASSQEQGANEKLFF
j_call: TRBJ1-2; v_call: TRBV7-2; clone_size: .; d_call: .; cdr3_nt: TGTGCCAGCAGCTCGGACAGACGCGGCTACACCTTC; cdr3_aa: CASSSDRRGYTF
j_call: TRBJ2-1; v_call: TRBV28; clone_size: once; d_call: TRBD2; cdr3_nt: TGTGCCAGCAGTTTTGGCGGGAGGAACCTCCATGAGCAGTTCTTC; cdr3_aa: CASSFGGRNLHEQFF
j_call: TRBJ2-1; v_call: TRBV18; clone_size: .; d_call: .; cdr3_nt: TGTGCCAGCTCACCACAGTGGGTCTCCTACAATGAGCAGTTCTTC; cdr3_aa: CASSPQWVSYNEQFF
j_call: TRBJ2-1; v_call: TRBV27; clone_size: .; d_call: TRBD1; cdr3_nt: TGTGCCAGCAGTTTATTTTTCGGGACAGGGGGCGATGAGCAGTTCTTC; cdr3_aa: CASSLFFGTGGDEQFF
j_call: TRBJ2-7; v_call: TRBV28; clone_size: .; d_call: .; cdr3_nt: TGTGCCAGCAGTTTAACAGGGCGAGAGCAGTACTTC; cdr3_aa: CASSLTGREQYF
j_call: TRBJ2-6; v_call: TRBV5-1; clone_size: .; d_call: .; cdr3_nt: TGCGCCAGCAACCTGGGAACCGGGGCTCCCGGGGCCAACGTCCTGACTTTC; cdr3_aa: CASNLGTGAPGANVLTF
j_call: TRBJ1-1; v_call: TRBV7-9; clone_size: .; d_call: TRBD1; cdr3_nt: TGTGCCAGCAGCTTAGCGGCCGACAGGGTGAAAGAAGCTTTCTTT; cdr3_aa: CASSLAADRVKEAFF
j_call: TRBJ2-2; v_call: TRBV3-1/TRBV3-2; clone_size: .; d_call: .; cdr3_nt: TGTGCCAGCAGCCAAGTTTCAGGCCCGAACACCGGGGAGCTGTTTTTT; cdr3_aa: CASSQVSGPNTGELFF
j_call: TRBJ1-1; v_call: TRBV29-1; clone_size: .; d_call: TRBD1; cdr3_nt: TGCAGCGTTGCGAGGGACAGGATAACTGAAGCTTTCTTT; cdr3_aa: CSVARDRITEAFF
j_call: TRBJ2-2; v_call: TRBV5-4; clone_size: .; d_call: TRBD1; cdr3_nt: TGTGCCAGCAACTCCCAGACAGGGACGAACACCGGGGAGCTGTTTTTT; cdr3_aa: CASNSQTGTNTGELFF
j_call: TRBJ2-1; v_call: TRBV3-1/TRBV3-2; clone_size: .; d_call: TRBD1; cdr3_nt: TGTGCCAGCAGCCCTCTCGGGACAGGGGGCTCCTACAATGAGCAGTTCTTC; cdr3_aa: CASSPLGTGGSYNEQFF
j_call: TRBJ2-5; v_call: TRBV19; clone_size: .; d_call: .; cdr3_nt: TGTGCCAGTAGTAACGGGGTAGGGGTCACCATAGAGACCCAGTACTTC; cdr3_aa: CASSNGVGVTIETQYF
j_call: TRBJ2-2; v_call: TRBV18; clone_size: .; d_call: .; cdr3_nt: TGTGCCAGCTCACCAATCGTGTTGGAGCGGACCGGGGAGCTGTTTTTT; cdr3_aa: CASSPIVLERTGELFF
j_call: TRBJ2-2; v_call: TRBV5-6; clone_size: .; d_call: .; cdr3_nt: TGTGCCAGCAGCTACCCCCCCGCTTTGGCGAACACCGGGGAGCTGTTTTTT; cdr3_aa: CASSYPPALANTGELFF
j_call: TRBJ2-1; v_call: TRBV20-1; clone_size: .; d_call: TRBD2; cdr3_nt: TGCAGTGCTAGTCAGCGGGAGGATCTCTACAATGAGCAGTTCTTC; cdr3_aa: CSASQREDLYNEQFF
j_call: TRBJ2-7; v_call: TRBV7-9; clone_size: few; d_call: .; cdr3_nt: TGTGCCAGCAGTCGCCCCGGGACACCCGACCAGTACTTC; cdr3_aa: CASSRPGTPDQYF
j_call: TRBJ1-3; v_call: TRBV7-9; clone_size: once; d_call: .; cdr3_nt: TGTGCCAGCAGCTTATTGAGGGAAATCGCTGGAAACACCATATATTTT; cdr3_aa: CASSLLREIAGNTIYF
j_call: TRBJ2-3; v_call: TRBV7-9; clone_size: .; d_call: .; cdr3_nt: TGTGCCAGCAGCGGGCCGGGCACAGATACGCAGTATTTT; cdr3_aa: CASSGPGTDTQYF
j_call: TRBJ1-3; v_call: TRBV12-3/TRBV12-4; clone_size: .; d_call: .; cdr3_nt: TGTGCCAGCAGTCATGCAGGAAACACCATATATTTT; cdr3_aa: CASSHAGNTIYF
j_call: TRBJ2-7; v_call: TRBV15; clone_size: .; d_call: .; cdr3_nt: TGTGCCACCGGCACAGTTGAACGCTACGAGCAGTACTTC; cdr3_aa: CATGTVERYEQYF
j_call: TRBJ1-4; v_call: TRBV27; clone_size: .; d_call: TRBD1; cdr3_nt: TGTGCCAGCAGACCGGAACCAGGGGGCTTAAATGAAAAACTGTTTTTT; cdr3_aa: CASRPEPGGLNEKLFF
j_call: TRBJ2-3; v_call: TRBV27; clone_size: .; d_call: .; cdr3_nt: TGTGCCAGCAGAGTGGGGGTTCAAACAGATACGCAGTATTTT; cdr3_aa: CASRVGVQTDTQYF
j_call: TRBJ2-3; v_call: TRBV15; clone_size: .; d_call: .; cdr3_nt: TGTGCCACCAGCACGAGAGCGGATCCCACAGATACGCAGTATTTT; cdr3_aa: CATSTRADPTDTQYF
j_call: TRBJ1-5; v_call: TRBV24-1; clone_size: .; d_call: TRBD1; cdr3_nt: TGTGCCACCGGACAGGGCAGCAATCAGCCCCAGCATTTT; cdr3_aa: CATGQGSNQPQHF
j_call: TRBJ2-1; v_call: TRBV7-9; clone_size: .; d_call: TRBD2; cdr3_nt: TGTGCCAGCAGTCCCGGGACTAGCGGGATCCGAGGGCAGTTCTTC; cdr3_aa: CASSPGTSGIRGQFF
j_call: TRBJ2-6; v_call: TRBV4-2; clone_size: .; d_call: .; cdr3_nt: TGTGCCAGCAGCCAAGATGAAGGGAATGGGGCCAACGTCCTGACTTTC; cdr3_aa: CASSQDEGNGANVLTF
j_call: TRBJ2-7; v_call: TRBV28; clone_size: .; d_call: .; cdr3_nt: TGTGCCAGCAGTTCGGGGGCTTCCTACGAGCAGTACTTC; cdr3_aa: CASSSGASYEQYF
j_call: TRBJ2-7; v_call: TRBV7-2; clone_size: .; d_call: .; cdr3_nt: TGTGCCAGCAGCTTGGGGAACGGTCTAGGCGAGCAGTACTTC; cdr3_aa: CASSLGNGLGEQYF
j_call: TRBJ2-5; v_call: TRBV7-6; clone_size: .; d_call: TRBD2; cdr3_nt: TGTGCCAGCAGCTTATTGCGGGAGTCCCCGGAGACCCAGTACTTC; cdr3_aa: CASSLLRESPETQYF
j_call: TRBJ2-3; v_call: TRBV19; clone_size: once; d_call: TRBD2; cdr3_nt: TGTGCCAGTAGTATTGACGGGAGGGTCGCAGATACGCAGTATTTT; cdr3_aa: CASSIDGRVADTQYF
j_call: TRBJ1-1; v_call: TRBV10-3; clone_size: .; d_call: .; cdr3_nt: TGTGCCATCAGTGAAAGCGGAGGGCCCGAAGCTTTCTTT; cdr3_aa: CAISESGGPEAFF
j_call: TRBJ2-7; v_call: TRBV7-2; clone_size: .; d_call: .; cdr3_nt: TGTGCCAGCAGCCTTTTCTACGAGCAGTACTTC; cdr3_aa: CASSLFYEQYF
j_call: TRBJ1-3; v_call: TRBV7-9; clone_size: .; d_call: TRBD1; cdr3_nt: TGTGCCAGCAGCCCCTGGACAGGGTCGCCCGGAAACACCATATATTTT; cdr3_aa: CASSPWTGSPGNTIYF
j_call: TRBJ1-1; v_call: TRBV7-2; clone_size: .; d_call: TRBD1; cdr3_nt: TGTGCCAGCAGCACCCGTAGCGCCACGGGACAGGGTATGGGCTTT; cdr3_aa: CASSTRSATGQGMGF
j_call: TRBJ2-5; v_call: TRBV5-4; clone_size: .; d_call: .; cdr3_nt: TGTGCCAGCAGCTTGTGGGAACAAGAGACCCAGTACTTC; cdr3_aa: CASSLWEQETQYF